The TCR beta chain described here comes from a study of blood T cells in healthy people across ages. A sample-barcoded 5' primer and a J-beta primer mix were used in a second PCR of roughly 6 to 11 cycles. All samples gave at least 2.5 million CDR3-containing paired-end reads. MiXCR, run by TCRdb on the 5' RACE reads, gives a single entry per CDR3 protein. Of over 1,500,000 distinct CDR3 sequences in the sample, around 42% were seen once. This CDR3 is 14 amino acids long. Germline-derived CDR1 and CDR2 are KGHSH and LQKENI. V was pared by 3 bases and J by 6 bases, with 8 bases of the junction left unmatched. In terms of origin and age, donors were healthy Caucasian individuals from Russia aged roughly 6 to 100. PBMCs, at least 6 million per sample, were isolated.

The TCR was taken from a human donor in good health. Specimen: blood. The V call is TRBV18, the J call TRBJ2-7, with 7 bases lining up with TRBD1. The CDR3 region has the DNA TGTGCCAGCTCACCCTCAACAGGGGTAGGCGAGCAGTACTTC. Encoded protein: CASSPSTGVGEQYF. The variable domain in full, completed from reference TRBV18 and TRBJ2-7, reads NAGVMQNPRHLVRRRGQEARLRCSPMKGHSHVYWYRQLPEEGLKFMVYLQKENIIDESGMPKERFSAEFPKEGPSILRIQQVVRGDSAAYFCASSPSTGVGEQYFGPGTRLTVT.